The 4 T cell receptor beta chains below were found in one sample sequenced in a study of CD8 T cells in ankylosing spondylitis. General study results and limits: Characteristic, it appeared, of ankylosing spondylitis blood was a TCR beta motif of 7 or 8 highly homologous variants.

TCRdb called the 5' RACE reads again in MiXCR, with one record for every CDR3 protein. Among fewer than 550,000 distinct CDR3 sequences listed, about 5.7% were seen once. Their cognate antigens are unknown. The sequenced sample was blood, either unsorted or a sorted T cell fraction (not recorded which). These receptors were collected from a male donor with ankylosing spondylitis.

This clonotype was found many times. In DNA, the CDR3 is TGTGCCAGCAGCTTGCGGGGGGTCTCGAACACTGAAGCTTTCTTT. Protein sequence: CASSLRGVSNTEAFF. The V call is TRBV7-2, the J call TRBJ1-1, with a possible D match to TRBD1 (5 bases). This CDR3 contains 15 residues. The V gene's germline CDR1 is SGHTA and CDR2 FQGNSA. V lost 3 bases and J lost 1, with 12 bases in between.

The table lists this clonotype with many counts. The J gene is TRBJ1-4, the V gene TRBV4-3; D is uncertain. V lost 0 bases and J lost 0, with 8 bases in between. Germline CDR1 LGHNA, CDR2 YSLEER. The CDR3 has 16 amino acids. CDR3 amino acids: CASSQDVVATNEKLFF. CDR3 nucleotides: TGCGCCAGCAGCCAAGATGTAGTTGCAACTAATGAAAAACTGTTTTTT.

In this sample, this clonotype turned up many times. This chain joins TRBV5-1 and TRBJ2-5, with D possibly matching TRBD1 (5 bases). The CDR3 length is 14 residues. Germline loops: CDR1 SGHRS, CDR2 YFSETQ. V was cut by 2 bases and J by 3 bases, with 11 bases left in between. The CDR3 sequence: CASSLFATEETQYF. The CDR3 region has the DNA TGCGCCAGCAGCTTATTCGCGACAGAAGAGACCCAGTACTTC.

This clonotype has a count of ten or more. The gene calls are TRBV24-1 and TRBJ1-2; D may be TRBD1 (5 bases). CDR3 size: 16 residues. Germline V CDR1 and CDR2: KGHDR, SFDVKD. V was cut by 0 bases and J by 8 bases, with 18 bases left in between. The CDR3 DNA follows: TGTGCCACCAGTGATTTGCGGTCCCCCGAAGGGGACGGCTACACCTTC. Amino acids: CATSDLRSPEGDGYTF.